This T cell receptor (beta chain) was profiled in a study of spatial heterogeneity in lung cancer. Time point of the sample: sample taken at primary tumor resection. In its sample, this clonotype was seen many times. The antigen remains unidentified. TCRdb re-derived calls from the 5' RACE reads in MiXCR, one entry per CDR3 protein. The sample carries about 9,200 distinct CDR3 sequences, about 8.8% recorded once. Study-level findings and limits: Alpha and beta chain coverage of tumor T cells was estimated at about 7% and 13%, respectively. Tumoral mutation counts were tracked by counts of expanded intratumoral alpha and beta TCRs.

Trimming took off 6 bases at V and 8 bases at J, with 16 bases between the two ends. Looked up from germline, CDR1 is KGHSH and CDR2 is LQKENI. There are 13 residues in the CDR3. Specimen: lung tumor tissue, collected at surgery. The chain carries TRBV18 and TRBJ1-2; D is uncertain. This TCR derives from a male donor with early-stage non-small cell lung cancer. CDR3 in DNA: TGTGCCAGCTCCCCGGACCTAGGCGGCGGCTACACCTTC. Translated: CASSPDLGGGYTF. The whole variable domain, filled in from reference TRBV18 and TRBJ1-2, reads NAGVMQNPRHLVRRRGQEARLRCSPMKGHSHVYWYRQLPEEGLKFMVYLQKENIIDESGMPKERFSAEFPKEGPSILRIQQVVRGDSAAYFCASSPDLGGGYTFGSGTRLTVV.